Following are 10 T cell receptor beta chains from one sample sequenced in a study of blood T cell repertoires in COVID-19. This table comes from immunoSEQ multiplex PCR, and its TCRdb copy is limited to in-frame clones, with some not included. The table has approximately 300,000 clones, 85% seen once. Sequenced sample: PBMCs or T cells enriched from blood (not recorded which). These receptors all stem from a woman aged 25 to 39 who had been exposed to COVID-19.

The chain links TRBV6-2 or TRBV6-3 to TRBJ2-3; D is ambiguous. The length of the CDR3 is 14 residues. The germline V gene encodes CDR1 MNHEY and CDR2 SVGEGT. Trimming took off 4 bases at V and 4 bases at J, with 12 bases between the two ends. The CDR3 loop reads CASSLVRTADTQYF. The CDR3 DNA reads TGTGCCAGCAGTTTAGTGAGAACCGCAGATACGCAGTATTTT.

The chain joins TRBV6-5 to TRBJ1-5; TRBD1 is a possible D gene (5 bases). V lost 6 bases to trimming and J lost 7 bases, with 19 bases between them. Germline V gene lookup returns CDR1 MNHEY and CDR2 SVGAGI. The CDR3 has 15 amino acids. CDR3 DNA: TGTGCCAGCAGGCCCCCAGGGATAGATAGACAGCCCCAGCATTTT. Translated: CASRPPGIDRQPQHF.

Only a few counts were recorded for this clone. The rearrangement links TRBV5-4 to TRBJ2-1; 9 bases map to TRBD2. Looked up from germline, CDR1 is SGHNT and CDR2 is YYREEE (reference sequence). Trimming at V came to 5 bases and at J to 4 bases, leaving 10 bases not matched to a gene. The CDR3 is made up of 16 amino acids. CDR3 bases: TGTGCCAGCAGTGAGCCGGGACTAGCCATATACAATGAGCAGTTCTTC. Translated: CASSEPGLAIYNEQFF.

The rearrangement joins TRBV5-1 to TRBJ2-3; 13 positions agree with TRBD2. V shed 5 bases and J 6 bases; nucleotides not matched to a gene: 6. The length of the CDR3 is 15 residues. CDR1 and CDR2 from the germline V gene are SGHRS and YFSETQ. The CDR3 region has the DNA TGCGCCAGCAGTTGGACTAGCGGGAGCTCGGATACGCAGTATTTT. It translates to CASSWTSGSSDTQYF. Supplemented by reference TRBV5-1 and TRBJ2-3, the full variable domain reads KAGVTQTPRYLIKTRGQQVTLSCSPISGHRSVSWYQQTPGQGLQFLFEYFSETQRNKGNFPGRFSGRQFSNSRSEMNVSTLELGDSALYLCASSWTSGSSDTQYFGPGTRLTVL.

In DNA, the CDR3 is TGTGCCAGCACAATCAATGAGCAGTTCTTC. Residues: CASTINEQFF. This chain uses TRBV6-5 with TRBJ2-1; D is undetermined. From germline, CDR1 is MNHEY and CDR2 SVGAGI. CDR3 size: 10 residues. V shed 7 bases and J shed 6 bases, with 4 bases lying between them.

This clone was detected once. CDR3 region: CASSVAGADTQYF. The CDR3 DNA is TGTGCCAGCAGCGTAGCAGGGGCAGATACGCAGTATTTT. This sequence joins TRBV9 and TRBJ2-3; D perhaps matches TRBD1 (6 bases). The CDR3 contains 13 residues. Germline CDR1 is SGDLS and CDR2 is YYNGEE. V dropped 0 bases and J dropped 4 bases, with 6 bases sitting between them.

The chain links TRBV7-9 to TRBJ2-3; 10 bases are shared with TRBD2. The junction had 2 bases not matched to a gene; V was cut back by 1 base and J by 1 base. Germline CDR1 is SEHNR and CDR2 is FQNEAQ (reference sequence). The CDR3 contains 16 residues. CDR3 protein: CASSLVAGGGTDTQYF. The CDR3 DNA reads TGTGCCAGCAGCTTAGTAGCGGGAGGTGGCACAGATACGCAGTATTTT.

By sample fraction, this clone is medium-sized. The chain links TRBV28 to TRBJ2-7; the D gene is possibly TRBD1 (6 bases). Per the germline V gene, CDR1 is MDHEN and CDR2 is SYDVKM. The CDR3 loop spans 15 amino acids. Trimming removed 5 bases at V and 0 bases at J, with 14 bases between. The CDR3 loop is CASSRLRQDSYEQYF. CDR3 in DNA: TGTGCCAGCAGTAGACTCCGACAGGACTCCTACGAGCAGTACTTC.

This sequence joins TRBV30 and TRBJ1-4, with D unresolved. The CDR3 loop spans 13 amino acids. V lost 5 bases and J lost 8, with 15 bases in between. The germline gives CDR1 GTSNPN, CDR2 SVGIG (reference sequence). The DNA for the CDR3 is TGTGCCTGGGATAGCGGTTCTGCGGAAAAACTGTTTTTT. Protein sequence: CAWDSGSAEKLFF.

The chain combines TRBV12-3 or TRBV12-4 with TRBJ1-2; 8 bases fit TRBD1. With 6 bases clipped from V and 7 bases from J, the junction kept 7 bases outside the gene matches. CDR3 length equals 13 residues. The CDR3 DNA is TGTGCCAGCAGCCTTGGACAGGGCAGTGGCTACACCTTC. It is translated as CASSLGQGSGYTF.